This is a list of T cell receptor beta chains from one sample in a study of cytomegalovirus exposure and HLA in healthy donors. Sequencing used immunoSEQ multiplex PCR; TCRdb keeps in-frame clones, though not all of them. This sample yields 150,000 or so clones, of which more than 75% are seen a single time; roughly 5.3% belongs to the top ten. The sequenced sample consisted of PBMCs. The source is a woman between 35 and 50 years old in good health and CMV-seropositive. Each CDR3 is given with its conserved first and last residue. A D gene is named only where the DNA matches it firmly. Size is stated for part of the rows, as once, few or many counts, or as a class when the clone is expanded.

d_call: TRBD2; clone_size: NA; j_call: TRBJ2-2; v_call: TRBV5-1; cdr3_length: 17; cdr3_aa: CASSLFPAGFGTGELFF; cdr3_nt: TGCGCCAGCAGCTTGTTCCCAGCGGGATTCGGCACCGGGGAGCTGTTTTTT
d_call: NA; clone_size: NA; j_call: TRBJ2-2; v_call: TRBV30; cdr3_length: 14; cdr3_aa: CALVGHTNTGELFF; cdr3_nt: TGTGCCTTGGTGGGACATACGAACACCGGGGAGCTGTTTTTT
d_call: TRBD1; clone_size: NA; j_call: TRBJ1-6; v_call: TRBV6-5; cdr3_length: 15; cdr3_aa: CASSPRDSSGSPLHF; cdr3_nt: TGTGCCAGCAGTCCACGGGACAGCTCGGGTTCACCCCTCCACTTT
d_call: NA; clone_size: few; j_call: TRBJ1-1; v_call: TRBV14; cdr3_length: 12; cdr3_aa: CASSLAGGEAFF; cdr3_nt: TGTGCCAGCAGTCTCGCCGGGGGTGAAGCTTTCTTT
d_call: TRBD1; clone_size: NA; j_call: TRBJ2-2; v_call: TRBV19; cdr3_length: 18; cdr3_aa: CASRGDRGKAEYTGELFF; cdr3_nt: TGTGCCAGTAGGGGGGACAGGGGGAAAGCGGAATACACCGGGGAGCTGTTTTTT
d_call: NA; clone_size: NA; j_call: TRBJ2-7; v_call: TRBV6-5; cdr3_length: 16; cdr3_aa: CASSLDPGTFATEQYF; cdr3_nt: TGTGCCAGCAGTTTAGATCCCGGGACATTCGCGACCGAGCAGTACTTC
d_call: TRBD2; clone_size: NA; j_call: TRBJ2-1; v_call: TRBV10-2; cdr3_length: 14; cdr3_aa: CASRGTSGYNEQFF; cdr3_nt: TGCGCCAGCAGAGGGACTAGCGGGTACAATGAGCAGTTCTTC
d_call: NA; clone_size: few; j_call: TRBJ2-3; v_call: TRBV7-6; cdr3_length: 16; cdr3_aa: CASSFSPGRSTDTQYF; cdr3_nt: TGTGCCAGCAGCTTCTCGCCGGGTCGAAGCACAGATACGCAGTATTTT
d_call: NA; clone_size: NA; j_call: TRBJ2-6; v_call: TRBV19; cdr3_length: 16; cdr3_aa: CASSILRGTGANVLTF; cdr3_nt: TGTGCCAGTAGTATCTTAAGGGGGACTGGGGCCAACGTCCTGACTTTC
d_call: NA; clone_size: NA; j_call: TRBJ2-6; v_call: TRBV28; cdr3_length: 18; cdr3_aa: CASREGMMGVSGANVLTF; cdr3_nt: TGTGCCAGCAGGGAGGGGATGATGGGGGTATCTGGGGCCAACGTCCTGACTTTC
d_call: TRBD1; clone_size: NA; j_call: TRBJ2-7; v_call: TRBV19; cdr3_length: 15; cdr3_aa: CASSIEGTGIYEQYF; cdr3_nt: TGTGCCAGTAGTATTGAGGGGACAGGGATCTACGAGCAGTACTTC
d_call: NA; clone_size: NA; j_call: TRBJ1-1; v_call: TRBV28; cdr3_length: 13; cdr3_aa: CASSFRDGTEAFF; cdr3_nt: TGTGCCAGCAGTTTTCGGGATGGCACTGAAGCTTTCTTT
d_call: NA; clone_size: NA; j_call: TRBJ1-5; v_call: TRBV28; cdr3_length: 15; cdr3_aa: CASSEERGRNQPQHF; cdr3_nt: TGTGCCAGCAGTGAAGAACGGGGGAGGAATCAGCCCCAGCATTTT
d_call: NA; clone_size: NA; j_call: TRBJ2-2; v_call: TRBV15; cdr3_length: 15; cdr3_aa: CATSRGGPSTGELFF; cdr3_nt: TGTGCCACCAGCAGAGGGGGGCCCAGCACCGGGGAGCTGTTTTTT
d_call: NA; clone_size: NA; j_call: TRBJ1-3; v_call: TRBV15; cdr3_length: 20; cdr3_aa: CATSREVISRAGSSGNTIYF; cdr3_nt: TGTGCCACCAGCAGAGAAGTTATATCGAGGGCGGGGAGCTCTGGAAACACCATATATTTT
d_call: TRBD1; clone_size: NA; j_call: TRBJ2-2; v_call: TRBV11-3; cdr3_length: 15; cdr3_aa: CASSRGQGAIGELFF; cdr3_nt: TGTGCCAGCAGCCGGGGACAGGGGGCTATCGGGGAGCTGTTTTTT
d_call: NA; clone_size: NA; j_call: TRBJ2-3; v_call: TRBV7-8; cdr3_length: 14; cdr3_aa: CASSDGQFTDTQYF; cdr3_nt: TGTGCCAGCAGCGACGGACAGTTCACAGATACGCAGTATTTT
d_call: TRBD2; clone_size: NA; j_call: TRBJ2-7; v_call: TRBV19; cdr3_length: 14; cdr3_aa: CASSITGLASEQYF; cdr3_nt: TGTGCCAGTAGTATAACGGGACTAGCAAGCGAGCAGTACTTC
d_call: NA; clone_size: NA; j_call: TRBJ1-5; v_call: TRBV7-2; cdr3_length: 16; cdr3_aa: CASSPHGTSPRQPQHF; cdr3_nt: TGTGCCAGCAGCCCCCACGGGACATCCCCACGTCAGCCCCAGCATTTT
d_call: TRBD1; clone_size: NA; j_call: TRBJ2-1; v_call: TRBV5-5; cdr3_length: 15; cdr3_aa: CASSAGQGAYNEQFF; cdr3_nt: TGTGCCAGCAGCGCGGGACAGGGGGCCTACAATGAGCAGTTCTTC
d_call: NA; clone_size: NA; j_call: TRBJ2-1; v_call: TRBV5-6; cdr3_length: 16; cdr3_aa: CASSRRGPDPFNEQFF; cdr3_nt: TGTGCCAGCAGCCGGAGGGGACCTGACCCTTTCAATGAGCAGTTCTTC
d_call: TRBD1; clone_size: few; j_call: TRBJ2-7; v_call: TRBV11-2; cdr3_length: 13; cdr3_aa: CASSAGTGGEQYF; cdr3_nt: TGTGCCAGCAGCGCCGGGACAGGGGGTGAGCAGTACTTC
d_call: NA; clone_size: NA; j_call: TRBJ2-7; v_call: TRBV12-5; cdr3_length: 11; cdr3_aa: CASVLSYEQYF; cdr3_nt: TGTGCTAGTGTCCTCTCCTACGAGCAGTACTTC
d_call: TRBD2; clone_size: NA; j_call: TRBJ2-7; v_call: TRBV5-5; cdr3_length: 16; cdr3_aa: CASSPWRTSGNYEQYF; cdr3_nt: TGTGCCAGCAGCCCGTGGAGGACTAGCGGGAACTACGAGCAGTACTTC
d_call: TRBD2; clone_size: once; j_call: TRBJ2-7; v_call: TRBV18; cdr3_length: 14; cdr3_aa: CASSAGGNFYEQYF; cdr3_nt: TGTGCCAGCTCAGCGGGGGGCAATTTCTACGAGCAGTACTTC
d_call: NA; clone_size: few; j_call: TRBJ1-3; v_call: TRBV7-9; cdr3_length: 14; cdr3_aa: CASSQGQLGQTIYF; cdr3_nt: TGTGCCAGCAGCCAGGGACAATTAGGGCAAACCATATATTTT
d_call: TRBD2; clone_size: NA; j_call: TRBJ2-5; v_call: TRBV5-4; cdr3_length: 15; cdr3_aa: CASSFPSGTQETQYF; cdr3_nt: TGTGCCAGCAGCTTCCCTAGCGGGACTCAAGAGACCCAGTACTTC
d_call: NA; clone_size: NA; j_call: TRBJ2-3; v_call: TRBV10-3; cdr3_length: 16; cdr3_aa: CAIRIGASVGTDTQYF; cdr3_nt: TGTGCCATCCGGATTGGGGCTAGCGTTGGCACAGATACGCAGTATTTT
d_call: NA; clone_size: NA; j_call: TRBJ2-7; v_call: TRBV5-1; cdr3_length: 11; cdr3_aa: CASSYGGEQYF; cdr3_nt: TGCGCCAGCAGCTACGGAGGCGAGCAGTACTTC
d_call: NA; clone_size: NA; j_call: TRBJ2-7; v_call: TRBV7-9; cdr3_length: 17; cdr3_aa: CASSLGFSTTFSYEQYF; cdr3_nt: TGTGCCAGCAGCTTAGGCTTCAGTACCACATTTTCCTACGAGCAGTACTTC
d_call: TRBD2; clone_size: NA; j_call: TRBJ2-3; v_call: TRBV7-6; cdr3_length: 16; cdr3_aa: CASSPRAGVIRDTQYF; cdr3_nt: TGTGCCAGCAGCCCCCGGGCGGGAGTTATAAGAGATACGCAGTATTTT
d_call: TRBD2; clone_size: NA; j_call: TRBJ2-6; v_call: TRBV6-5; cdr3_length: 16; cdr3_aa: CASSSPGRSGANVLTF; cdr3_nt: TGTGCCAGCAGTTCGCCCGGGAGGTCTGGGGCCAACGTCCTGACTTTC
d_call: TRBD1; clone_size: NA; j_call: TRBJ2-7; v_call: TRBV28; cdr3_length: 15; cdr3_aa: CASSLSGTGSYEQYF; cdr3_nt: TGTGCCAGCAGCCTAAGTGGGACAGGGTCCTACGAGCAGTACTTC
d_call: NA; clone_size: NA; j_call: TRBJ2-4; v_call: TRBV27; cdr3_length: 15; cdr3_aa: CASSLVGKAKNIQYF; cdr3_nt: TGTGCCAGCAGTCTTGTCGGGAAGGCCAAAAACATTCAGTACTTC
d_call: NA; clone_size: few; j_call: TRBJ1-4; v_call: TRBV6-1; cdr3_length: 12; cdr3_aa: CASGGLNEKLFF; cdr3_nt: TGTGCCAGCGGGGGCCTCAATGAAAAACTGTTTTTT
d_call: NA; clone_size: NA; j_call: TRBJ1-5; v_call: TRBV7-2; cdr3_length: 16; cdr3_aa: CASSSSAGLSNQPQHF; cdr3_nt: TGTGCCAGCAGCTCCTCTGCAGGCCTTAGCAATCAGCCCCAGCATTTT
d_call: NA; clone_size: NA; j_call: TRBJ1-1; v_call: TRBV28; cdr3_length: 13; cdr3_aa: CASSNTGNTEAFF; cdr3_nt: TGTGCCAGCAGTAATACAGGGAACACTGAAGCTTTCTTT
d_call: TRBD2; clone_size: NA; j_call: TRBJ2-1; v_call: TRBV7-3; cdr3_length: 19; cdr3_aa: CASSPNPISGRVLHNEQFF; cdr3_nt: TGTGCCAGCAGCCCGAACCCCATTAGCGGGAGGGTCCTTCACAATGAGCAGTTCTTC
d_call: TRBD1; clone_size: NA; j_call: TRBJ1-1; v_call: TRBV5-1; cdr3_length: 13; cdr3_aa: CASTDRTGTEAFF; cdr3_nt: TGCGCCAGCACGGACAGGACAGGGACTGAAGCTTTCTTT
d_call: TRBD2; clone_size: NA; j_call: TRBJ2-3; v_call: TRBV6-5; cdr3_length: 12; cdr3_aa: CASRAGADTQYF; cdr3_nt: TGTGCCAGCAGGGCGGGAGCAGATACGCAGTATTTT
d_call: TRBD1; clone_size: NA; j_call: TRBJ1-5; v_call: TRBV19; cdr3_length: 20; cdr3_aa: CASSSYTGTGGYYSNQPQHF; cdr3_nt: TGTGCCAGTAGTTCGTATACCGGGACAGGGGGGTATTATAGCAATCAGCCCCAGCATTTT
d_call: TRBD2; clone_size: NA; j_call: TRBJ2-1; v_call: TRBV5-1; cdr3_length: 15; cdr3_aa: CASSLGAGGGGEQFF; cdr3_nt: TGCGCCAGCAGCTTGGGGGCGGGAGGAGGTGGTGAGCAGTTCTTC
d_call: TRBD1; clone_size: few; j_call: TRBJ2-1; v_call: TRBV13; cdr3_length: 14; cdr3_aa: CASSSRTGYNEQFF; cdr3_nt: TGTGCCAGCAGCTCGAGGACAGGTTACAATGAGCAGTTCTTC
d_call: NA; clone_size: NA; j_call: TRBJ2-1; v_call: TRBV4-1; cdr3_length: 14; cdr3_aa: CASSQDWGFNEQFF; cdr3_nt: TGCGCCAGCAGCCAAGATTGGGGCTTCAATGAGCAGTTCTTC
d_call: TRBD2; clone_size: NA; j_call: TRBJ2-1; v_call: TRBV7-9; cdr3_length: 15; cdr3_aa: CASSYIAGSYNEQFF; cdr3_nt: TGTGCCAGCAGCTACATAGCGGGATCCTACAATGAGCAGTTCTTC
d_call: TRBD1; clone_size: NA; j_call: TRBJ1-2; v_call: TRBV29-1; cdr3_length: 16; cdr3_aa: CRNPEHPGQGLNGYTF; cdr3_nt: TGCAGAAACCCTGAGCACCCCGGACAGGGTTTAAATGGCTACACCTTC
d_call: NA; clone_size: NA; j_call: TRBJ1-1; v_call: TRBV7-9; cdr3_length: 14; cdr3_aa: CASRVPEGGTEAFF; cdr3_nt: TGTGCCAGCAGGGTTCCTGAAGGCGGCACTGAAGCTTTCTTT
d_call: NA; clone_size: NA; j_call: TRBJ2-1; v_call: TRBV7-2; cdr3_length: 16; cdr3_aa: CASFLQELPYYNEQFF; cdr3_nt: TGTGCCAGCTTCCTTCAGGAACTCCCCTACTACAATGAGCAGTTCTTC
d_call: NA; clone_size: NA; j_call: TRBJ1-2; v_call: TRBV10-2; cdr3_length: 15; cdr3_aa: CASSESRRDSYGYTF; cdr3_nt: TGCGCCAGCAGTGAGTCGCGCCGGGACTCCTATGGCTACACCTTC
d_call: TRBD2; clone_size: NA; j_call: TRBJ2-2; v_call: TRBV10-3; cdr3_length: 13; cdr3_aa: CAIRSSSGGELFF; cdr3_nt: TGTGCCATCAGGAGCTCTAGCGGCGGGGAGCTGTTTTTT
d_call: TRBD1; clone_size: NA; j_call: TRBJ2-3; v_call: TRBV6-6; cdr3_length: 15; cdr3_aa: CASSYLGQGADTQYF; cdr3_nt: TGTGCCAGCAGTTACCTGGGACAGGGCGCAGATACGCAGTATTTT
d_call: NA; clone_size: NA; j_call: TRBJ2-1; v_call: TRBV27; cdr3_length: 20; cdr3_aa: CASSLRGRTSPPSSYNEQFF; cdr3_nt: TGTGCCAGCAGTTTACGGGGTCGAACTAGCCCCCCAAGCTCCTACAATGAGCAGTTCTTC
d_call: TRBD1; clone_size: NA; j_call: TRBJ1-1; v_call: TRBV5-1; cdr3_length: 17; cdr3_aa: CASSLLGQGVGGTEAFF; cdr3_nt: TGCGCCAGCAGCTTACTAGGACAGGGGGTTGGGGGCACTGAAGCTTTCTTT
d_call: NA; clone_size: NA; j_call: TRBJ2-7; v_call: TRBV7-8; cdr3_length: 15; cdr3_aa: CASSQTLAGRSEQYF; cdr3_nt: TGTGCCAGCAGCCAGACTCTGGCGGGAAGGAGCGAGCAGTACTTC
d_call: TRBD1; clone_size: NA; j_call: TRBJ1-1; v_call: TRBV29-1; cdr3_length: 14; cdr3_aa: CSVVRGLMNTEAFF; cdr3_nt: TGCAGCGTTGTAAGGGGGCTAATGAACACTGAAGCTTTCTTT